This TCR beta chain was profiled in a study of OX40 agonist ivuxolimab in advanced cancers. Assay used: immunoSEQ multiplex PCR; TCRdb lists only in-frame clones, some missing. The sample shows about 13,000 clones, 75% to 90% of them seen only once. Germline V gene data show CDR1 as MDHEN and CDR2 as SYDVKM. CDR3 length equals 14 residues. Germline trimming cut 2 bases from V and 5 bases from J; bases unmatched to any gene: 1. Sequenced here: CD4+ or CD8+ T cells sorted from blood, sampled in a trial of the OX40 agonist ivuxolimab. The V call is TRBV28, the J call TRBJ1-2; 11 nucleotides align to TRBD1. The TCR comes from an adult with an advanced solid tumor such as melanoma, head and neck, liver or kidney cancer. The CDR3 here is CASSLGTGGYGYTF. Here the CDR3 DNA reads TGTGCCAGCAGTTTAGGGACAGGGGGTTATGGCTACACCTTC.